A selection of T cell receptor beta chains follows, all from one sample in a study of cytomegalovirus exposure and HLA in healthy donors. Clones were read by immunoSEQ multiplex PCR, and TCRdb kept only the in-frame ones, dropping some. This sample has 180,000 or so clones, with 80% to 90% found just once. The sample taken for sequencing was PBMCs. The receptors shown here come from a woman aged 25 to 39 in good health and CMV-seronegative. The CDR3 runs from the conserved cysteine through the conserved F or W. The D gene is left open where the match is weak. Not all rows give a size; the values are once, few, many and, for expanded clones, a class.

V gene	clone size	J gene	D gene	CDR3 protein	CDR3 DNA
TRBV28	NA	TRBJ2-7	NA	CASSLPSTGGAEQYF	TGTGCCAGCAGTTTACCTTCAACAGGGGGGGCCGAGCAGTACTTC
TRBV29-1	NA	TRBJ2-1	TRBD1	CSVEPQGGEQFF	TGCAGCGTGGAACCACAGGGGGGTGAGCAGTTCTTC
TRBV19	NA	TRBJ2-1	NA	CASSILSSYNEQFF	TGTGCCAGTAGTATCCTTTCGTCCTACAATGAGCAGTTCTTC
TRBV19	NA	TRBJ1-4	NA	CASSSRGHPNEKLFF	TGTGCCAGTAGTTCCCGTGGGCATCCGAATGAAAAACTGTTTTTT
TRBV5-1	NA	TRBJ2-2	NA	CASSLEPGTNTGELFF	TGCGCCAGCAGCTTGGAACCGGGGACAAACACCGGGGAGCTGTTTTTT
TRBV27	NA	TRBJ1-1	NA	CASSLAGSNTEAFF	TGTGCCAGCAGTTTGGCAGGTTCGAACACTGAAGCTTTCTTT
TRBV11-2	NA	TRBJ2-5	NA	CASSLSSQETQYF	TGTGCCAGCAGCTTGTCTAGTCAAGAGACCCAGTACTTC
TRBV5-1	NA	TRBJ2-7	NA	CASSLAGQEMDEQYF	TGCGCCAGCAGCTTGGCGGGACAAGAGATGGACGAGCAGTACTTC
TRBV28	NA	TRBJ1-1	TRBD1	CASTLPGGQGWAFF	TGTGCCAGCACCCTCCCAGGGGGACAGGGCTGGGCTTTCTTT
TRBV15	NA	TRBJ2-2	NA	CATSRNRGGGELFF	TGTGCCACCAGCAGAAACCGAGGGGGAGGGGAGCTGTTTTTT
TRBV19	NA	TRBJ2-7	NA	CASSIGLESYEQYF	TGTGCCAGTAGTATTGGGCTTGAATCCTACGAGCAGTACTTC
TRBV5-1	NA	TRBJ1-2	TRBD1	CASSPGQGRAPGYTF	TGCGCCAGCAGCCCAGGACAGGGGCGGGCTCCGGGCTACACCTTC
TRBV7-8	NA	TRBJ2-5	NA	CASSKAGTQYF	TGTGCCAGCAGCAAAGCTGGGACCCAGTACTTC
TRBV4-1	NA	TRBJ2-1	NA	CASSPGGENEQFF	TGCGCCAGCAGCCCTGGAGGGGAAAATGAGCAGTTCTTC
TRBV29-1	NA	TRBJ1-1	TRBD1	CSASGTGGTEAFF	TGCAGCGCATCCGGGACAGGGGGCACTGAAGCTTTCTTT
TRBV5-4	few	TRBJ2-1	TRBD2	CASSSGLAEYNEQFF	TGTGCCAGCAGCTCGGGACTAGCGGAGTACAATGAGCAGTTCTTC
TRBV27	NA	TRBJ2-7	TRBD1	CASSSTGGLYEQYF	TGTGCCAGCAGTTCAACAGGGGGCCTCTACGAGCAGTACTTC
TRBV11-2	NA	TRBJ2-7	TRBD2	CASRPTSGPLYEQYF	TGTGCCAGCAGGCCGACTAGCGGGCCGCTATACGAGCAGTACTTC
TRBV11-2	NA	TRBJ2-1	TRBD2	CASSLTSGLYNEQFF	TGTGCCAGCAGCCTTACTAGCGGGCTCTACAATGAGCAGTTCTTC
TRBV29-1	once	TRBJ2-7	TRBD1	CSVGRQGGEQYF	TGCAGCGTCGGACGACAGGGGGGCGAGCAGTACTTC
TRBV5-1	NA	TRBJ2-7	NA	CASSLGQGQLAYEQYF	TGCGCCAGCAGCTTGGGGCAGGGGCAACTAGCCTACGAGCAGTACTTC
TRBV7-2	NA	TRBJ2-3	TRBD1	CASSLTGTDTQYF	TGTGCCAGCAGCTTGACAGGGACAGATACGCAGTATTTT
TRBV27	NA	TRBJ2-7	NA	CASSPGTTAYEQYF	TGTGCCAGCAGTCCGGGGACAACAGCCTACGAGCAGTACTTC
TRBV6-1	NA	TRBJ2-7	NA	CASGAPTVYEQYF	TGTGCCTCTGGGGCCCCGACAGTCTACGAGCAGTACTTC
TRBV5-1	NA	TRBJ2-5	NA	CASSPESGVQETQYF	TGCGCCAGCAGCCCCGAGTCCGGGGTCCAAGAGACCCAGTACTTC
TRBV2	NA	TRBJ2-5	TRBD1	CAGRTGGFQETQYF	TGTGCCGGCAGGACAGGAGGATTTCAAGAGACCCAGTACTTC
TRBV2	NA	TRBJ2-7	NA	CASSDSGAPLEQYF	TGTGCCAGCAGTGATTCAGGGGCTCCTCTCGAGCAGTACTTC
TRBV9	NA	TRBJ2-7	NA	CASSPNTGLGIYEQYF	TGTGCCAGCAGCCCGAACACCGGACTGGGAATCTACGAGCAGTACTTC
TRBV4-1	NA	TRBJ2-7	NA	CASSQKGLAGEQYF	TGCGCCAGCAGCCAAAAAGGTCTAGCTGGCGAGCAGTACTTC
TRBV5-1	NA	TRBJ2-2	NA	CASSFAGRNTGELFF	TGCGCCAGCAGCTTCGCGGGGCGAAACACCGGGGAGCTGTTTTTT
TRBV4-1	NA	TRBJ2-7	TRBD2	CASSQDAGGREQYF	TGCGCCAGCAGCCAAGACGCGGGGGGGCGCGAGCAGTACTTC
TRBV5-1	NA	TRBJ2-1	TRBD2	CASSSPGTSGGRYNEQFF	TGCGCCAGCAGCTCCCCCGGGACTAGCGGGGGACGATACAATGAGCAGTTCTTC
TRBV19	NA	TRBJ2-5	NA	CASSIDLGVRETQYF	TGTGCCAGTAGTATAGATCTCGGAGTCCGGGAGACCCAGTACTTC
TRBV19	NA	TRBJ1-1	TRBD1	CASSSPRGQNTEAFF	TGTGCCAGTAGTAGTCCCAGGGGGCAGAACACTGAAGCTTTCTTT
TRBV11-2	NA	TRBJ2-7	TRBD1	CASSYNRDSTYEQYF	TGTGCCAGCAGCTATAACCGGGACAGCACCTACGAGCAGTACTTC
TRBV28	NA	TRBJ1-1	NA	CASSSGGEGSTEAFF	TGTGCCAGCAGTTCTGGAGGGGAGGGGAGCACTGAAGCTTTCTTT
TRBV5-1	NA	TRBJ1-1	NA	CASSLELNTEAFF	TGCGCCAGCAGCTTAGAGCTGAACACTGAAGCTTTCTTT
TRBV27	NA	TRBJ2-3	NA	CASSFSNTDTQYF	TGTGCCAGCAGTTTTAGCAACACAGATACGCAGTATTTT
TRBV6-1	NA	TRBJ2-7	NA	CASSEDRGEGQSYEQYF	TGTGCCAGCAGTGAAGACCGCGGGGAAGGCCAGAGTTACGAGCAGTACTTC
TRBV11-2	NA	TRBJ2-7	NA	CASSSFPDKETYEQYF	TGTGCCAGCAGCTCTTTCCCGGACAAGGAGACCTACGAGCAGTACTTC
TRBV19	NA	TRBJ1-5	TRBD1	CASSRTGTGNNQPQHF	TGTGCCAGTAGTAGAACCGGGACAGGGAACAATCAGCCCCAGCATTTT
TRBV18	NA	TRBJ2-7	TRBD2	CASSPSTLGRDEQYF	TGTGCCAGCTCACCATCTACCTTGGGGAGGGACGAGCAGTACTTC
TRBV4-1	once	TRBJ2-3	TRBD2	CASSQKGGWTSVADTQYF	TGCGCCAGCAGCCAAAAGGGGGGATGGACTAGCGTCGCAGATACGCAGTATTTT
TRBV15	NA	TRBJ2-7	TRBD1	CATSRDGQGFLSVYEQYF	TGTGCCACCAGCAGAGATGGACAGGGCTTTTTATCGGTGTACGAGCAGTACTTC
TRBV9	NA	TRBJ1-2	TRBD1	CASSVEGQGAHTF	TGTGCCAGCAGCGTAGAGGGACAGGGGGCTCACACCTTC
TRBV5-1	NA	TRBJ1-2	NA	CASSSLGGGYTF	TGCGCCAGCAGCTCCCTGGGAGGTGGCTACACCTTC
TRBV30	NA	TRBJ2-7	TRBD2	CAWSVPGLAGFYEQYF	TGTGCCTGGAGTGTACCAGGGCTAGCGGGGTTCTACGAGCAGTACTTC
TRBV28	NA	TRBJ1-5	NA	CASSLFPGRGQPQHF	TGTGCCAGCAGTTTATTTCCAGGGCGCGGTCAGCCCCAGCATTTT
TRBV4-2	NA	TRBJ2-5	TRBD2	CASSRPGGQETQYF	TGTGCCAGCAGCCGGCCCGGGGGGCAAGAGACCCAGTACTTC
TRBV7-3	NA	TRBJ2-2	TRBD2	CASSIAGGDTGELFF	TGTGCCAGCAGCATAGCGGGTGGGGACACCGGGGAGCTGTTTTTT
TRBV5-6	NA	TRBJ2-7	TRBD2	CASSLSSGSTYF	TGTGCCAGCAGCTTGTCTAGCGGGAGTACGTACTTC
TRBV15	NA	TRBJ2-3	NA	CATSRRLSTDTQYF	TGTGCCACCAGCCGCAGACTAAGCACAGATACGCAGTATTTT
TRBV6-5	NA	TRBJ2-2	NA	CASRQTTGELFF	TGTGCCAGCAGACAGACCACCGGGGAGCTGTTTTTT